The following is a T cell receptor beta chain sequence with its context. Its specificity is unknown. This entry belongs to a study of identical twins. Study results and limitations: Modelling underestimated the level of out-of-frame TCR alpha sharing observed in monozygotic twins. A partial confounding effect on zero-insertion analyses could come from invariant MAIT and iNKT cells. Sequences that were out-of-frame, alpha and twin-shared displayed an excess of low generation probability.

Each cDNA held unique molecular identifiers, and template switching gave it a universal primer site. A single record per CDR3 protein comes from TCRdb applying MiXCR to the 5' RACE reads. The table has 350,000 to 500,000 distinct CDR3 sequences, around 18% seen once. This clonotype was obtained from a man aged 45-65 years in good health. Input material: naive T cells sorted from blood.

The CDR3 DNA is TGCAGTGCCTGGACAGGCTATAGCAATCAGCCCCAGCATTTT. Its translation is CSAWTGYSNQPQHF. The chain recombines TRBV20-1 with TRBJ1-5, with 7 bases that match TRBD1. Per the germline V gene, CDR1 is DFQATT and CDR2 is SNEGSKA (reference sequence). V shed 6 bases, J shed 0 bases, and the junction held 5 bases outside the gene matches. The CDR3 runs to 14 residues.